Sequencing of this TCR beta chain was carried out in a study of blood T cells in healthy people across ages (dated by TCRdb to 2015 to 2017). Background for the entire study: Template switching captured roughly one uniquely barcoded TCR beta cDNA molecule per two T cells in model experiments. To track age-related changes in TCR beta repertoire diversity, the study relied on deep sequencing normalized with unique cDNA molecular identifiers. Donors were grouped into four age groups: young (average roughly 15 years), middle-aged (under 40), aged (around 62) and long-lived (around 80). The study analyzed two additional independent replicas of 1 million unique cDNA reads from the same blood draw for two donors, one aged 18 to 29 and one aged 80 or older. What the authors observed across the whole study: Since profiling was done on bulk unsorted PBMCs, naive and antigen-experienced compartments could not be conclusively compared. Estimates of total diversity based on one million sequenced T cells were regarded as lower bounds and as underestimates. Observed TCR beta diversity per million T cells fell roughly linearly with age, and a significant reduction was already apparent by age around 40. Because donor CMV infection status was unknown, age-related changes in expanded clonotypes were potentially confounded. The long-lived group showed more naive CD4+ T cells, fewer expanded clones and increased TCR diversity than the aged group, suggesting age selection. There was a strong correlation between observed TCR beta diversity and the percentage of naive T cells measured by flow cytometry.

The donors were some 39 Caucasian individuals from Russia, aged about 6 to 95 years, who were systemically healthy. Ten milliliters of peripheral blood were drawn from each donor into EDTA-treated Vacutainer tubes. Ficoll-Paque density-gradient centrifugation was used to isolate PBMCs, with at least 6.5 million per sample. Trizol reagent was used to extract total RNA from the PBMCs, yielding at least 5.5 micrograms per sample. For every donor, an aliquot of PBMCs went through flow cytometry to measure the percentages of naive CD45RAhigh/CD27high T cells. This clonotype showed up many times. The antigen it binds to is not known. Nothing much larger sits one base from this clone, and base qualities are not available. The method behind the library was 5' RACE. Instrument on record: Illumina HiSeq 2500. A second PCR of about 7 to 12 cycles was performed with a sample-barcoded 5' primer and a J-beta primer mix. Each TCR beta cDNA molecule received a unique molecular identifier from a template-switch 5' adaptor carrying 12 random nucleotides. At least 3 million CDR3-containing paired-end reads were obtained from each sample. The Mint cDNA synthesis kit, primed by a TRBC-specific oligonucleotide, was used to synthesize first-strand cDNA from all RNA. Following uracil-DNA glycosylase treatment, all cDNA underwent a first 18-cycle PCR with the universal primers M1SS and BC2_uni_R. Per the authors' processing: For normalization, 1 million high-quality reads, each with a distinct molecular identifier, were randomly selected from each sample. Reads with shared molecular identifiers were discarded instead of being binned into consensus sequences. CDR3 identification, clonotype clustering and error correction used MiTCR with a Q25 quality threshold and the strictest error-elimination algorithm. A nonparametric unseen species model with Euler transformation was used to estimate a lower bound on total TCR beta diversity. The public reads were reanalyzed by TCRdb: fastp trimming at Q25, MiXCR alignment, in-frame beta chains only. Every CDR3 protein is listed once, alongside the most common genes and DNA of its rows. The V and J calls reflect TCRdb's pipeline rather than the authors' work. A total of 800,000 to 950,000 distinct CDR3 sequences appear in this sample, 25% to 35% of them only once. The ten largest clones take up roughly a tenth of the sample.

V is shortened by 4 bases, J by 11 bases, and the region joining them spans 23 bases. Inclusive of the bounding cysteine and phenylalanine, the CDR3 is 15 residues long. CDR3 DNA is the only sequence kept; it has 45 bases, read in frame from the first base. CDR1 SGHVS and CDR2 FNYEAQ were looked up in the germline V gene. These data were also filed under a second study, of T cells of mothers and their children. As that second study puts it: Nine systemically healthy Caucasian individuals, comprising three mothers and their six children, were included as donors. cDNA synthesis consumed the entire amount of extracted RNA, loaded at about 1.6 ug RNA in each 15 ul reaction. In the second PCR, the M1S primer introduced both the sample barcodes and 2-4 random nucleotides. Over 10 million TCR beta CDR3 reads came from each mother, compared with some 3 million reads from each child. Thymic selection similarly shapes TCR recombination output in related and unrelated pairs, with minor effect from inherited differences. Related mother-child pairs always showed normalized repertoire overlap that was slightly higher than in unrelated mother-child pairs, though the difference was never significant. With a sensitivity of approximately 100 clones per million clonotypes, no persistent microchimeric T cell clones were detected. Deep NGS was used in the study to compare the TCR beta repertoires of mothers and children and to look for features that separate related mother-child pairs from unrelated individuals. On average, the children were roughly 11 +/- 4 years old, while the mothers were about 40 +/- 4 years old. After adapter ligation with NEBNext reagents, the libraries were sequenced on Illumina HiSeq 2000 with 100+100 nt paired-end reads. To avoid cross-contamination, the mother libraries and the child libraries were prepared a month apart and sequenced in separate runs. Between about 500,000 and 2,100,000 distinct TCR beta clonotypes were identified per donor. Naive TCR beta clonotypes were estimated from low-frequency clonotypes matched to each donor's FACS-determined naive share, without sorting.

The source of this sequence is a woman aged 40 to 50 in good health. The source material was blood. The V and J segments used are TRBV7-6 and TRBJ2-5; a tentative D call is TRBD2 (6 bases match). The CDR3: CASSSSGTRKGEQYF. The bases read TGTGCCAGCAGCTCGTCCGGGACTCGGAAAGGGGAGCAGTACTTC.